This T cell receptor beta chain is from a study of response to subunit inactivated influenza vaccine. Notes on the study in general: Authors suggested each seasonal flu vaccination may recruit only limited numbers of new T cells.

The sample holds a few counts of this clonotype. What it binds is not known. Germline V lookup: CDR1 SEHNR, CDR2 FQNEAQ (reference sequence). The length of the CDR3 is 15 residues. V was pared by 0 bases and J by 4 bases, with 12 bases between. Using its own MiXCR run on the RT-PCR reads, TCRdb lists one record per CDR3 protein. The repertoire holds hundreds of thousands of distinct CDR3 sequences, with about 10% as singletons. The input for sequencing was PBMCs from blood, taken on the day of vaccination. V and J are TRBV7-9 and TRBJ1-1; D perhaps matches TRBD1 (6 bases). The sequence derives from a man over 45 who received an inactivated influenza vaccine. CDR3 in amino acids: CASSLAVGGGTEAFF. In nucleotides, the CDR3 is TGTGCCAGCAGCTTAGCGGTCGGAGGGGGCACTGAAGCTTTCTTT.